Below are 16 T cell receptor beta chains sequenced from a single sample in a study of blood T cells in healthy people across ages. For the second PCR, which ran for about 7 to 12 cycles, a sample-barcoded 5' primer and a J-beta primer mix were used. TCRdb redid the calling of the 5' RACE reads with MiXCR, one entry per CDR3 protein. The profile shows about 760,000 distinct CDR3 sequences, 25% of them singletons. These sequences were also reported in another study, on T cells of mothers and their children.

Sequenced sample: blood. All receptors come from a boy between 5 and 17 years old in good health.

This clonotype came up a few times. V is TRBV4-2 and J is TRBJ2-1; no reliable D call. The J call is doubtful: the DNA matches TRBJ2-5 better. The CDR3 extends over 14 amino acids. The germline gives CDR1 LGHNA, CDR2 YNFKEQ. The CDR3 DNA is TGTGCCAGCAGCCAAGAAGTGGAAGAAGGGACCCAGTACTTC. Protein sequence: CASSQEVEEGTQYF.

The chain combines TRBV7-2 with TRBJ2-5; 7 nucleotides match TRBD1. The J call may not be correct, given that the DNA end is closer to TRBJ2-1. Germline V gene data show CDR1 as SGHTA and CDR2 as FQGNSA. This CDR3 region has 12 residues. CDR3 DNA sequence: TGTGCCAGCAGCGACCGGACAGGCGAGCAGTTCTTC. The encoded protein is CASSDRTGEQFF.

This clonotype has a handful of counts. V and J are TRBV20-1 and TRBJ2-1; the match to TRBD1 covers 8 bases. This CDR3 region has 15 residues. From germline, CDR1 is DFQATT and CDR2 SNEGSKA (reference sequence). V lost 1 base to trimming and J lost 5 bases; unmatched junction nucleotides: 7. CDR3 region: CSARGRTGIDNEQFF. The CDR3 coding sequence is TGCAGTGCTAGAGGGAGGACAGGGATAGACAATGAGCAGTTCTTC.

The J gene is TRBJ2-2, the V gene TRBV29-1; 11 nucleotides match TRBD1. After removal of 6 bases from V and 5 bases from J, the junction contained 2 bases not matched to a gene. CDR1 SQVTM and CDR2 ANQGSEA come from the germline V gene. The length of the CDR3 is 13 residues. CDR3 amino acids: CSVGQGATGELFF. The CDR3 nucleotides read TGCAGCGTAGGACAGGGGGCGACCGGGGAGCTGTTTTTT.

This clonotype was picked up a small number of times. V usage is TRBV15 and J usage is TRBJ2-3; no definite D call. Deletions cut 0 bases from V and 5 bases from J, with 9 bases between. The CDR3 loop spans 14 amino acids. The germline CDR1 and CDR2 sequences are LNHNV and YYDKDF (reference sequence). CDR3: CATSRDSPEDTQYF. CDR3 DNA sequence: TGTGCCACCAGCAGAGATTCCCCCGAAGATACGCAGTATTTT. Together with reference TRBV15 and TRBJ2-3, the CDR3 gives the full variable domain: DAMVIQNPRYQVTQFGKPVTLSCSQTLNHNVMYWYQQKSSQAPKLLFHYYDKDFNNEADTPDNFQSRRPNTSFCFLDIRSPGLGDTAMYLCATSRDSPEDTQYFGPGTRLTVL.

The rearrangement links TRBV2 to TRBJ2-5, with 8 bases fitting TRBD2. J lost 4 bases, V lost 6 bases, and 10 bases had no gene match. The CDR3 consists of 15 residues. Germline V gene data show CDR1 as SNHLY and CDR2 as FYNNEI. The CDR3 DNA reads TGTGCCAGCAGACCCGGTGGGACTAGGGGAGAGACCCAGTACTTC. This encodes CASRPGGTRGETQYF.

The rearrangement joins TRBV20-1 to TRBJ2-7; D is possibly TRBD2 (6 bases). V was cut by 0 bases and J by 5 bases, with 14 bases left in between. This CDR3 spans 14 amino acids. CDR1 and CDR2 from the germline V gene are DFQATT and SNEGSKA (reference sequence). The DNA for the CDR3 is TGCAGTGCTAGAGATGGCGGCCGGGAGCACGAGCAGTACTTC. Its protein is CSARDGGREHEQYF.

This CDR3 reads CASSVRFGNEQFF. CDR3 DNA sequence: TGTGCCAGCAGTGTCCGATTTGGCAATGAGCAGTTCTTC. J is TRBJ2-1 and V is TRBV2, with D unresolved. The germline V gene encodes CDR1 SNHLY and CDR2 FYNNEI. The V end lost 4 bases, the J end lost 6 bases, and 10 bases lay between the germline ends. CDR3 length: 13 amino acids.

The V and J genes are TRBV4-3 and TRBJ2-7; D remains ambiguous. This CDR3 contains 16 residues. The V gene lost 0 bases and the J gene lost 0 bases, with 12 bases spanning the gap. Germline V gene lookup returns CDR1 LGHNA and CDR2 YSLEER. In nucleotides, the CDR3 is TGCGCCAGCAGCCAAGATCGGTCTTTGAGCTCCTACGAGCAGTACTTC. It encodes CASSQDRSLSSYEQYF.

This clonotype was recorded at least ten times. V gene TRBV20-1 combines with J gene TRBJ2-3; the D gene is possibly TRBD2 (5 bases). The CDR3 loop spans 12 amino acids. V was pared by 3 bases and J by 2 bases, with 6 bases between. From germline, CDR1 is DFQATT and CDR2 SNEGSKA (reference sequence). In DNA form, the CDR3 reads TGCAGTGCTAGGAGGGTCACAGATACGCAGTATTTT. This codes for CSARRVTDTQYF.

As regards this clonotype: One end of the junction does not line up with germline, which may come from a read error. The chain has TRBV11-2 and TRBJ2-5; D unclear. This CDR3 region has 13 residues. CDR1 is SGHAT, CDR2 FQNNGV, per germline. The DNA for the CDR3 is TGTGCCAGCAGCCTTAACAGCCAAGAGACCCGGTACTTC. The encoded protein is CASSLNSQETRYF.

This clonotype was counted a few times. This sequence joins TRBV20-1 and TRBJ2-7; weak D call: TRBD2 (6 bases). The germline CDR1 and CDR2 sequences are DFQATT and SNEGSKA (reference sequence). Trimming stripped 3 bases from V and 0 bases from J, with 18 bases between. This CDR3 spans 16 amino acids. The CDR3 region has the DNA TGCAGTGCTAGCGGCGATAGCGGCAAAAGCTCCTACGAGCAGTACTTC. It translates to CSASGDSGKSSYEQYF.

This clonotype was observed a few times. The CDR3: CASSRDRREKLFF. The CDR3 nucleotides read TGTGCCAGCAGCCGGGACAGGCGGGAAAAACTGTTTTTT. The chain employs TRBV14 and TRBJ1-4; 8 bases match TRBD1. The CDR3 totals 13 residues. Per germline, CDR1 SGHDN and CDR2 FVKESK. With V trimmed by 4 bases and J by 8 bases, 3 bases remained unmatched.

This chain connects TRBV20-1 to TRBJ1-4; TRBD1 matches 10 bases. There are 13 residues in the CDR3. V shed 1 base and J 7 bases; nucleotides not matched to a gene: 0. The V gene's germline CDR1 is DFQATT and CDR2 SNEGSKA (reference sequence). The CDR3 protein is CSARGTGGEKLFF. CDR3 nucleotide sequence: TGCAGTGCTAGAGGGACAGGGGGTGAAAAACTGTTTTTT.

This clonotype has a handful of counts. The chain links TRBV28 to TRBJ2-5; D gene ambiguous. Germline CDR1 is MDHEN and CDR2 is SYDVKM. The CDR3 sequence is 15 residues long. Trimming removed 4 bases from V and 1 base from J, with 13 bases in between. The CDR3 reads CASSSVEAVQETQYF. In nucleotides, the CDR3 is TGTGCCAGCAGTTCCGTTGAGGCTGTCCAAGAGACCCAGTACTTC.

This clonotype has more than one count but fewer than ten. The V gene is TRBV28, the J gene TRBJ1-2, with a possible D match to TRBD1 (6 bases). The V end lost 2 bases, the J end lost 5 bases, and 15 bases lay between the germline ends. The CDR3 length is 15 residues. Germline lookup yields CDR1 MDHEN and CDR2 SYDVKM. Here the CDR3 reads CASSLRGAWGYGYTF. The CDR3 nucleotides are TGTGCCAGCAGTTTACGGGGGGCCTGGGGTTATGGCTACACCTTC.